What follows are 18 T cell receptor beta chains derived from one specimen sequenced in a study of cytomegalovirus exposure and HLA in healthy donors. This PCR relied on a set of 60 Vbeta primers and 13 Jbeta primers. Profiled with immunoSEQ multiplex PCR; TCRdb holds only in-frame clones, not every one. The sample lists around 150,000 clones, 65% to 70% occurring once. Sample: PBMCs. These receptors were obtained from a woman between 18 and 29 years old in good health and CMV-seropositive.

The chain links TRBV19 to TRBJ2-1; weak D call: TRBD1 (6 bases). CDR1 and CDR2 (germline): LNHDA, SQIVND (reference sequence). V was pared by 5 bases and J by 4 bases, with 18 bases between. This CDR3 is 16 amino acids long. The CDR3 sequence is CASSPRTGKVYNEQFF. In DNA form, the CDR3 reads TGTGCCAGTAGTCCGCGCACAGGGAAGGTTTACAATGAGCAGTTCTTC.

The rearrangement links TRBV7-8 to TRBJ1-2; D unresolved. The CDR3 is 15 residues long. V lost 0 bases, J lost 3 bases, and 11 bases lay in between. Per germline, CDR1 SGHVS and CDR2 FQNEAQ. CDR3 coding DNA: TGTGCCAGCAGCTTAGCTATACGGGTCGACTATGGCTACACCTTC. This sequence encodes CASSLAIRVDYGYTF.

This clone has a handful of counts. This chain uses TRBV7-9 with TRBJ2-7; D call uncertain. Deletions cut 4 bases from V and 5 bases from J, with 12 bases between. CDR3 length: 13 amino acids. The germline V gene encodes CDR1 SEHNR and CDR2 FQNEAQ (reference sequence). Here the CDR3 DNA reads TGTGCCAGCAGCTCCTCGGTCCAGGACGAGCAGTACTTC. This sequence encodes CASSSSVQDEQYF.

The V call is TRBV30, the J call TRBJ1-6; D unclear. The germline V gene has CDR1 GTSNPN and CDR2 SVGIG (reference sequence). The CDR3 loop spans 14 amino acids. V lost 2 bases, J lost 13 bases, and 18 bases lay in between. The CDR3 DNA is TGTGCCTGGAGTTCGAGGGTGTCGGCAGGTCCCCTCCACTTT. Its translation is CAWSSRVSAGPLHF.

The count of this clone is one. The chain carries TRBV15 and TRBJ2-1, with TRBD1 identical over 11 bases. CDR1 is LNHNV and CDR2 is YYDKDF in the germline V gene (reference sequence). This CDR3 region has 15 residues. Germline trimming cut 4 bases from V and 4 bases from J; bases unmatched to any gene: 3. The CDR3, as DNA: TGTGCCACCAGCACAGGGACAGGGGGGTACAATGAGCAGTTCTTC. Amino acids: CATSTGTGGYNEQFF.

The J gene is TRBJ1-5, the V gene TRBV6-6; no clear D. The CDR3 runs to 15 residues. V gave up 5 bases and J gave up 0 bases, with 11 bases separating them. Germline V CDR1 and CDR2: MNHNY, SVGAGI (reference sequence). This CDR3 reads CASSPAGHSNQPQHF. The CDR3 nucleotides read TGTGCCAGCAGTCCGGCAGGCCATAGCAATCAGCCCCAGCATTTT.

This chain uses TRBV18 with TRBJ2-3; D call uncertain. V lost 2 bases, J lost 1 base, and 10 bases lay in between. Germline V gene lookup returns CDR1 KGHSH and CDR2 LQKENI. CDR3 length: 15 amino acids. The CDR3 protein is CASSPNSPGTDTQYF. DNA for the CDR3: TGTGCCAGCTCACCAAACTCCCCGGGCACAGATACGCAGTATTTT.

The chain combines TRBV6-6 with TRBJ1-2; 9 bases agree with TRBD1. The CDR3 is 16 residues long. After removal of 5 bases from V and 1 base from J, the junction contained 8 bases not matched to a gene. CDR1 and CDR2 (germline): MNHNY, SVGAGI (reference sequence). As DNA, the CDR3 is TGTGCCAGCAGTACCACCGGGACAGGGAGTAACTATGGCTACACCTTC. Its translation is CASSTTGTGSNYGYTF.

This rearrangement joins TRBV10-2 to TRBJ1-1; D remains unclear. V gave up 6 bases and J gave up 4 bases, with 6 bases separating them. CDR3 length: 11 amino acids. The germline V gene encodes CDR1 WSHSY and CDR2 SAAADI. The CDR3 here is CASRSSTEAFF. Here the CDR3 DNA reads TGCGCCAGCAGGTCGAGCACTGAAGCTTTCTTT.

The chain combines TRBV27 with TRBJ2-1, with 9 positions matching TRBD2. The germline gives CDR1 MNHEY, CDR2 SMNVEV (reference sequence). CDR3 length: 17 residues. The J segment lost 4 bases and the V segment lost 2 bases, leaving 9 bases of the junction unmatched. CDR3 nucleotide sequence: TGTGCCAGCAGTTTAGGTCTCCGAGCGGGAGGATACAATGAGCAGTTCTTC. Its protein product is CASSLGLRAGGYNEQFF.

This chain links TRBV2 with TRBJ2-4, with TRBD1 matching 7 bases. From germline, CDR1 is SNHLY and CDR2 FYNNEI. V shed 2 bases, J shed 6 bases, and the junction held 13 bases outside the gene matches. This CDR3 is built from 17 residues. CDR3 loop: CASSERGRGTDINIQYF. Here the CDR3 DNA reads TGTGCCAGCAGTGAAAGGGGGCGTGGGACAGACATAAACATTCAGTACTTC.

This clone showed up just a few times. The chain carries TRBV7-9 and TRBJ1-1; 9 nucleotides align to TRBD1. V dropped 7 bases and J dropped 3; count of bases not matched to a gene: 9. Germline-derived CDR1 and CDR2 are SEHNR and FQNEAQ (reference sequence). The CDR3 sequence is 15 residues long. Written as DNA, the CDR3 is TGTGCCAGCACTCCAGGACAGGGGACACACACTGAAGCTTTCTTT. It specifies CASTPGQGTHTEAFF. The full variable domain, in which reference TRBV7-9 and TRBJ1-1 provide the parts outside the CDR3, is DTGVSQNPRHKITKRGQNVTFRCDPISEHNRLYWYRQTLGQGPEFLTYFQNEAQLEKSRLLSDRFSAERPKGSFSTLEIQRTEQGDSAMYLCASTPGQGTHTEAFFGQGTRLTVV.

The rearrangement uses TRBV7-3 and TRBJ2-1; no reliable D call. Germline CDR1 and CDR2: SGHTA and FQGTGA. Trimming removed 5 bases from V and 4 bases from J, with 15 bases in between. This CDR3 contains 15 residues. CDR3 coding DNA: TGTGCCAGCAGCACTCTAAGAGGAGAGTACAATGAGCAGTTCTTC. This codes for CASSTLRGEYNEQFF.

The chain links TRBV10-3 to TRBJ2-7; D perhaps matches TRBD2 (6 bases). V was trimmed by 3 bases and J by 2 bases, leaving 20 bases between them. In germline, CDR1 is ENHRY, CDR2 SYGVKD. There are 17 residues in the CDR3. The CDR3 here is CAISDPGGLEEPYEQYF. The CDR3 DNA reads as TGTGCCATCAGTGACCCTGGGGGACTGGAAGAACCCTACGAGCAGTACTTC.

The chain is built from TRBV18 and TRBJ1-1; no clear D gene. Per the germline V gene, CDR1 is KGHSH and CDR2 is LQKENI. V was trimmed by 2 bases and J by 12 bases, leaving 13 bases between them. The CDR3 extends over 12 amino acids. CDR3 in DNA: TGTGCCAGCTCACCAGTGACCCTACTAACTTTCTTT. Protein product: CASSPVTLLTFF.

The gene calls are TRBV10-2 and TRBJ2-5, with TRBD2 identical over 12 bases. Germline CDR1 is WSHSY and CDR2 is SAAADI. The CDR3 has 13 amino acids. Trimming removed 6 bases from V and 5 bases from J; junction bases left unmatched: 1. For the CDR3, the DNA is TGCGCCAGCAGAACTAGCGGGGGGGAGACCCAGTACTTC. This codes for CASRTSGGETQYF.

This clone appeared a few times. The rearrangement links TRBV6-4 to TRBJ2-3; D call uncertain. Trimming stripped 0 bases from V and 3 bases from J, with 4 bases between. This CDR3 contains 13 residues. Germline V CDR1 and CDR2: MRHNA, SNTAGT. Here the CDR3 DNA reads TGTGCCAGCAGTGACTCTGTAACAGATACGCAGTATTTT. Protein product: CASSDSVTDTQYF.

The chain links TRBV7-2 to TRBJ2-1; D possibly corresponds to TRBD1 (6 bases). V dropped 10 bases and J dropped 9 bases, with 13 bases sitting between them. The CDR3 sequence is 11 residues long. Germline CDR1 is SGHTA and CDR2 is FQGNSA. The CDR3, as DNA: TGTGCCACCCAAATAGGGGGTGAGCAGTTCTTC. Translated: CATQIGGEQFF.